This T cell receptor beta chain originates from a study of cytomegalovirus exposure and HLA in healthy donors. Assay used: immunoSEQ multiplex PCR; TCRdb lists only in-frame clones, some missing. The sample lists about 150,000 clones, approximately 94% occurring once. Of note for this clone: Its antigen is unidentified.

Study-wide points: The study designated 150 or so TCR beta chains cytomegalovirus-associated.

Sequencing input: PBMCs. The TCR was taken from a man between 18 and 35 years old in good health and CMV-seropositive.

The CDR3 sequence is CASSWGGLTDTQYF. CDR3 coding DNA: TGCGCCAGCAGCTGGGGGGGCCTTACAGATACGCAGTATTTT. The gene calls are TRBV5-1 and TRBJ2-3, with a weak D call TRBD2 (7 bases). Between the trimmed V and J ends, which lost 3 bases and 3 bases, there was a span of 11 bases. The CDR3 covers 14 residues. Germline CDR1 is SGHRS and CDR2 is YFSETQ.